These 30 T cell receptor beta chains originate from one sample sequenced in a study of immune evolution from preneoplasia to lung adenocarcinoma. Some clones are missing from TCRdb's copy, which holds only in-frame ones; the method was immunoSEQ multiplex PCR. Found here are 9,000 to 13,000 clones, 82% of them singletons; the top ten hold about 1.7%. The sequencing sample was made of FFPE minimally invasive lung adenocarcinoma tissue. The receptor set was obtained from a person aged 65 to 85 with lung adenocarcinoma.

The chain uses TRBV4-1 and TRBJ1-2, with D uncertain. V was clipped by 1 base and J by 3 bases, with 12 bases between them. The CDR3 sequence is 15 residues long. The germline V gene has CDR1 MGHRA and CDR2 YSYEKL. CDR3 nucleotide sequence: TGCGCCAGCAGCCAAGCTTACGCGACCGACTATGGCTACACCTTC. Its translation is CASSQAYATDYGYTF.

The chain joins TRBV7-9 to TRBJ2-2; D possibly matches TRBD1 or TRBD2 (5 bases each). Trimming left V 2 bases short and J 3 bases short, with 10 bases between. The CDR3 runs 15 residues. The germline CDR1 and CDR2 sequences are SEHNR and FQNEAQ (reference sequence). This CDR3 reads CASSLSRGYTGELFF. The CDR3 bases are TGTGCCAGCAGCTTATCCCGGGGCTACACCGGGGAGCTGTTTTTT.

This clone came up a few times. The chain combines TRBV4-1 with TRBJ2-6; D call uncertain. CDR1 is MGHRA and CDR2 is YSYEKL in the germline V gene. V was shortened by 3 bases and J by 0 bases, with 9 bases between the two germline ends. The CDR3 is 16 residues long. This chain's CDR3 is CASSQAVGSGANVLTF. CDR3 nucleotides: TGCGCCAGCAGCCAGGCAGTGGGCTCTGGGGCCAACGTCCTGACTTTC.

The CDR3 here is CASSLTLAGFGETQYF. CDR3 coding DNA: TGTGCCAGCAGCTTAACACTAGCGGGGTTCGGTGAGACCCAGTACTTC. This rearrangement joins TRBV7-3 to TRBJ2-5, with 10 bases fitting TRBD2. The germline CDR1 and CDR2 sequences are SGHTA and FQGTGA. The CDR3 sequence is 16 residues long. Losses at the gene ends were 0 bases for V and 5 bases for J; bases not matched to a gene: 6.

V gene TRBV9 combines with J gene TRBJ1-1; D remains unclear. The CDR3 extends over 13 amino acids. The germline V and J ends were trimmed by 3 bases and 1 base, with 7 bases remaining between them. The germline CDR1 and CDR2 sequences are SGDLS and YYNGEE. The CDR3 DNA is TGTGCCAGCAGCGCCCGACAGAACACTGAAGCTTTCTTT. Its translation: CASSARQNTEAFF. The variable domain in full, with the rest retrieved from reference TRBV9 and TRBJ1-1, is DSGVTQTPKHLITATGQRVTLRCSPRSGDLSVYWYQQSLDQGLQFLIQYYNGEERAKGNILERFSAQQFPDLHSELNLSSLELGDSALYFCASSARQNTEAFFGQGTRLTVV.

The chain joins TRBV5-1 to TRBJ2-7; TRBD1 is a possible D gene (6 bases). Germline V gene sequence: CDR1 SGHRS, CDR2 YFSETQ. The V gene lost 3 bases and the J gene lost 3 bases, with 16 bases spanning the gap. CDR3 size: 15 residues. The CDR3 nucleotides read TGCGCCAGCAGCTCGTCCCGACAGGAAAACTACGAGCAGTACTTC. It translates to CASSSSRQENYEQYF.

V gene TRBV19 combines with J gene TRBJ1-2; D call uncertain. Germline V gene data show CDR1 as LNHDA and CDR2 as SQIVND (reference sequence). CDR3 length equals 13 residues. Trimming took 3 bases from V and 4 from J, leaving 9 bases between them. The CDR3, as DNA: TGTGCCAGTAGTATCGAGAGATCCTATGGCTACACCTTC. Its protein is CASSIERSYGYTF.

The chain employs TRBV29-1 and TRBJ2-7; 9 bases fit TRBD1. Germline CDR1 SQVTM, CDR2 ANQGSEA. V was pared by 3 bases and J by 7 bases, with 7 bases of the junction left unmatched. The CDR3 extends over 13 amino acids. CDR3 region: CSVDGTGNSEQYF. DNA for the CDR3: TGCAGCGTTGACGGGACAGGGAATTCGGAGCAGTACTTC.

This clone was recorded once. The DNA for the CDR3 is TGTGCCGTAGGGACAGAGTACGAGCAGTACTTC. Amino acids: CAVGTEYEQYF. The V gene is TRBV28, the J gene TRBJ2-7; 7 bases are a match to TRBD1. V shed 11 bases, J shed 4 bases, and the junction held 5 bases outside the gene matches. This CDR3 is 11 amino acids long. Germline loops: CDR1 MDHEN, CDR2 SYDVKM.

This sequence joins TRBV27 and TRBJ2-5; 8 bases agree with TRBD1. The V segment lost 4 bases and the J segment 4 bases; nucleotides outside the gene matches: 5. CDR3 size: 14 residues. Germline CDR1 is MNHEY and CDR2 is SMNVEV (reference sequence). In DNA, the CDR3 is TGTGCCAGCAGTTCCGTGGACAGGGTAGAGACCCAGTACTTC. It codes for CASSSVDRVETQYF.

The chain couples TRBV2 to TRBJ2-2, with 7 bases identical to TRBD1. This CDR3 has 14 residues. Per the germline V gene, CDR1 is SNHLY and CDR2 is FYNNEI. V lost 6 bases, J lost 3 bases, and 4 bases stayed unmatched. The CDR3 DNA reads as TGTGCCAGCAGCGTTGGGACAGACACCGGGGAGCTGTTTTTT. Its translation: CASSVGTDTGELFF. Looking up the rest from reference TRBV2 and TRBJ2-2 gives the full variable domain: EPEVTQTPSHQVTQMGQEVILRCVPISNHLYFYWYRQILGQKVEFLVSFYNNEISEKSEIFDDQFSVERPDGSNFTLKIRSTKLEDSAMYFCASSVGTDTGELFFGEGSRLTVL.

The V call is TRBV4-1, the J call TRBJ2-7, with D possibly TRBD1 on 7 matching bases. The CDR3 totals 16 residues. V lost 0 bases to trimming and J lost 3 bases, with 15 bases between them. Germline loops: CDR1 MGHRA, CDR2 YSYEKL. CDR3 DNA sequence: TGCGCCAGCAGCCAAGAATGGGCAGGGGGGATCTACGAGCAGTACTTC. Protein: CASSQEWAGGIYEQYF.

This sequence joins TRBV19 and TRBJ1-5; D unresolved. The CDR3 sequence is 14 residues long. Germline V gene sequence: CDR1 LNHDA, CDR2 SQIVND (reference sequence). V lost 10 bases and J 6 bases, leaving 19 bases between the germline ends. The CDR3 sequence is CATQFEPQGQPQHF. The DNA for the CDR3 is TGTGCCACCCAGTTTGAGCCCCAAGGTCAGCCCCAGCATTTT. Drawing the rest from reference TRBV19 and TRBJ1-5, the complete variable domain is DGGITQSPKYLFRKEGQNVTLSCEQNLNHDAMYWYRQDPGQGLRLIYYSQIVNDFQKGDIAEGYSVSREKKESFPLTVTSAQKNPTAFYLCATQFEPQGQPQHFGDGTRLSIL.

The chain is built from TRBV2 and TRBJ1-1, with TRBD1 as a possible D gene (5 bases). V was cut by 5 bases and J by 0 bases, with 10 bases left in between. Germline CDR1 is SNHLY and CDR2 is FYNNEI. The CDR3 runs 14 residues. The CDR3 loop reads CASSWDGMNTEAFF. CDR3 DNA: TGTGCCAGCAGTTGGGACGGTATGAACACTGAAGCTTTCTTT.

This chain uses TRBV5-1 with TRBJ2-7, with D perhaps TRBD1 or TRBD2 (5 bases each). This CDR3 has 12 residues. CDR1 is SGHRS and CDR2 is YFSETQ in the germline V gene. Trimming stripped 3 bases from V and 4 bases from J, with 8 bases between. The CDR3 reads CASSWDGYEQYF. The CDR3 DNA is TGCGCCAGCAGCTGGGACGGGTACGAGCAGTACTTC.

In its sample, this clone was seen once. The chain joins TRBV30 to TRBJ1-5; 9 positions match TRBD1. This CDR3 comprises 13 residues. Germline V gene lookup returns CDR1 GTSNPN and CDR2 SVGIG (reference sequence). After removal of 2 bases from V and 5 bases from J, the junction contained 1 base not matched to a gene. CDR3 in amino acids: CAWSRDRDQPQHF. In DNA form, the CDR3 reads TGTGCCTGGAGTCGGGACAGGGATCAGCCCCAGCATTTT.

The genes are TRBV28 and TRBJ2-3; possibly TRBD1 for D (6 bases). V was clipped by 7 bases and J by 2 bases, with 19 bases between them. CDR3 length: 16 residues. Germline CDR1 MDHEN, CDR2 SYDVKM. CDR3: CASKSQGHRLTDTQYF. As DNA, the CDR3 is TGTGCCAGCAAATCCCAGGGACACCGTCTCACAGATACGCAGTATTTT.

The chain uses TRBV5-1 and TRBJ1-4; D gene uncertain. CDR3 size: 13 residues. The germline gives CDR1 SGHRS, CDR2 YFSETQ. Trimming took off 0 bases at V and 6 bases at J, with 6 bases between the two ends. This CDR3 is CASSLADDEKLFF. CDR3 sequence (DNA): TGCGCCAGCAGCTTGGCTGACGATGAAAAACTGTTTTTT.

By frequency in the sample, this clone is medium-sized (0.01 to 0.1%). This chain uses TRBV7-9 with TRBJ1-4; no clear D. V gave up 2 bases and J gave up 7 bases, with 8 bases separating them. The V gene's germline CDR1 is SEHNR and CDR2 FQNEAQ (reference sequence). The CDR3 extends over 13 amino acids. The CDR3 sequence is CASSLSYSEKLFF. The CDR3 nucleotides are TGTGCCAGCAGCTTATCCTACTCTGAAAAACTGTTTTTT. The full variable domain, with the rest looked up from reference TRBV7-9 and TRBJ1-4, is DTGVSQNPRHKITKRGQNVTFRCDPISEHNRLYWYRQTLGQGPEFLTYFQNEAQLEKSRLLSDRFSAERPKGSFSTLEIQRTEQGDSAMYLCASSLSYSEKLFFGSGTQLSVL.

The V and J genes are TRBV9 and TRBJ2-7; D is uncertain. This CDR3 comprises 14 residues. Trimming cost V 0 bases and J 2 bases, with 9 bases left between them. The germline gives CDR1 SGDLS, CDR2 YYNGEE. For the CDR3, the DNA is TGTGCCAGCAGCGTAGATGGCAGACCCTACGAGCAGTACTTC. Its translation: CASSVDGRPYEQYF.

This clone was seen a handful of times. The rearrangement links TRBV5-4 to TRBJ2-7; a possible D gene is TRBD1 (6 bases). With 2 bases removed from V and 5 bases from J, the gap between germline ends came to 17 bases. This CDR3 is built from 15 residues. The germline V gene encodes CDR1 SGHNT and CDR2 YYREEE (reference sequence). CDR3 sequence (DNA): TGTGCCAGCAGCTTCCCGGGACACCCCCTCAACGAGCAGTACTTC. Residues: CASSFPGHPLNEQYF.

This clone appeared a single time. The CDR3 is CASSLGESGASTDTQYF. The CDR3 coding sequence is TGCGCCAGCAGCTTGGGTGAGAGCGGAGCTAGCACAGATACGCAGTATTTT. The chain joins TRBV5-1 to TRBJ2-3; a possible D gene is TRBD2 (5 bases). The CDR3 spans 17 residues. V lost 0 bases and J lost 0, with 14 bases in between. Germline CDR1 and CDR2: SGHRS and YFSETQ.

The V call is TRBV5-1, the J call TRBJ2-1; D not certain. Germline V gene sequence: CDR1 SGHRS, CDR2 YFSETQ. The CDR3 contains 13 residues. The CDR3 sequence is CASSPEPYNEQFF. The CDR3 bases are TGCGCTAGCTCCCCGGAGCCGTACAATGAGCAGTTCTTC.

The J gene is TRBJ1-1, the V gene TRBV11-2; a possible D gene is TRBD1 (6 bases). V dropped 1 base and J dropped 2 bases, with 14 bases sitting between them. The CDR3 runs 16 residues. Germline-derived CDR1 and CDR2 are SGHAT and FQNNGV. CDR3 nucleotide sequence: TGTGCCAGCAGCTTAGTGGGCAGGGGAGGCAACACTGAAGCTTTCTTT. Translated: CASSLVGRGGNTEAFF. The complete variable domain, with remaining parts taken from reference TRBV11-2 and TRBJ1-1, reads EAGVAQSPRYKIIEKRQSVAFWCNPISGHATLYWYQQILGQGPKLLIQFQNNGVVDDSQLPKDRFSAERLKGVDSTLKIQPAKLEDSAVYLCASSLVGRGGNTEAFFGQGTRLTVV.

This chain joins TRBV2 and TRBJ1-6; tentative D call: TRBD1 (6 bases). From germline, CDR1 is SNHLY and CDR2 FYNNEI. The V end lost 4 bases, the J end lost 10 bases, and 14 bases lay between the germline ends. The CDR3 has 14 residues. The CDR3 loop is CASSARQVESPLHF. The CDR3 DNA is TGTGCCAGCAGTGCTCGACAGGTAGAGTCACCCCTCCACTTT.

The genes are TRBV29-1 and TRBJ1-1; no clear D. The CDR3 has 13 residues. Germline loops: CDR1 SQVTM, CDR2 ANQGSEA. The V gene lost 3 bases and the J gene lost 1 base, with 9 bases spanning the gap. The CDR3 bases are TGCAGCGTTGATCATGGACGGAACACTGAAGCTTTCTTT. The encoded protein is CSVDHGRNTEAFF.

The rearrangement uses TRBV27 and TRBJ1-5; possibly TRBD1 for D (5 bases). CDR3 length: 15 amino acids. The V and J ends lost 2 bases and 6 bases respectively, with 14 bases between them. Per the germline V gene, CDR1 is MNHEY and CDR2 is SMNVEV (reference sequence). The CDR3, as DNA: TGTGCCAGCAGTTTAAATGGCAGGGAACGTCAGCCCCAGCATTTT. Translation: CASSLNGRERQPQHF.

This chain links TRBV6-6 with TRBJ1-1, with D hard to call. The CDR3 consists of 14 residues. V was pared by 6 bases and J by 1 base, with 12 bases between. Germline CDR1 MNHNY, CDR2 SVGAGI (reference sequence). CDR3 sequence (DNA): TGTGCCAGCAGCCCCCGACTGGGGAACACTGAAGCTTTCTTT. Translation: CASSPRLGNTEAFF.

V is TRBV15 and J is TRBJ2-3, with a tentative D call TRBD1 (5 bases). Trimming pared 0 bases from V and 6 bases from J, leaving 13 bases between. The CDR3 length is 15 residues. In germline, CDR1 is LNHNV, CDR2 YYDKDF (reference sequence). CDR3 sequence reads: CATSREAGKMDTQYF. The CDR3 region has the DNA TGTGCCACCAGCAGAGAGGCAGGGAAGATGGATACGCAGTATTTT.

A remark on this clone: The same CDR3 arises from other DNA sequences in this sample as well. The rearrangement links TRBV29-1 to TRBJ1-1; 7 positions agree with TRBD1. The V segment lost 7 bases and the J segment 7 bases; nucleotides outside the gene matches: 3. The CDR3 is 10 amino acids. In germline, CDR1 is SQVTM, CDR2 ANQGSEA. DNA for the CDR3: TGCAGCGCTCGGGACAGTGAAGCTTTCTTT. Translation gives CSARDSEAFF.